This T cell receptor (beta chain) stems from a study of T cells in Graves' hyperthyroidism and ophthalmopathy. Points from the study as a whole: Ophthalmopathy got predicted by the model a median roughly 6.4 months before its onset.

The table lists this clonotype with many counts. Its target is unknown. The CDR3 spans 11 residues. CDR1 and CDR2 from the germline V gene are SGHAT and FQNNGV. Trimming took off 1 base at V and 14 bases at J, with 6 bases between the two ends. Amplified TCR beta CDR3 regions derived from RNA transcripts. TCR CDR3 regions were first amplified by RT-PCR with HTBI primers. One entry per CDR3 protein results from TCRdb running MiXCR on the multiplex PCR reads. This table has about 400,000 distinct CDR3 sequences, more than 13% appearing once. The sample comprised blood. This TCR came from a middle-aged man with Graves' ophthalmopathy. The chain employs TRBV11-2 and TRBJ1-6; no reliable D call. The CDR3 DNA sequence: TGTGCCAGCAGCTTAGGCCTAACCCTCCACTTT. It yields the protein CASSLGLTLHF.